The source of this T cell receptor (beta chain) is a study of monozygotic twins with inflammatory bowel disease. Germline CDR1 and CDR2: KGHSH and LQKENI. The CDR3 runs to 16 residues. With the 5' RACE reads reprocessed, TCRdb shows one record per CDR3 protein and no DNA. Its listing shows more than 350,000 distinct CDR3 sequences. Specimen: blood. The receptor comes from a human donor with ulcerative colitis or Crohn's disease, or a healthy co-twin of an affected twin (not recorded which). This chain connects TRBV18 to TRBJ1-6. The CDR3 sequence: CASSPLSGNGGSPLHF.